The 7 T cell receptor beta chains reported below all come from one sample, sequenced in a study of blood T cells in healthy people across ages. Primed by a sample-barcoded 5' primer and a J-beta primer mix, a second PCR proceeded for roughly 7 to 12 cycles. TCRdb independently ran MiXCR on the 5' RACE reads; one entry per CDR3 protein. The sample records about 1.8 million distinct CDR3 sequences, around 50% being singletons. Specimen: blood. Receptors originate from a woman between 35 and 50 years old in good health.

The J gene is TRBJ2-7, the V gene TRBV28; D possibly matches TRBD1 or TRBD2 (5 bases each). The end of the DNA is better explained by TRBJ2-5, so the J call may be wrong. The CDR3 length is 15 residues. The germline CDR1 and CDR2 sequences are MDHEN and SYDVKM. The CDR3 sequence: CASSEQRSPGQTQYF. The CDR3 nucleotides read TGTGCCAGCAGCGAGCAAAGGTCCCCGGGGCAGACCCAGTACTTC.

This clonotype was observed a handful of times. This chain uses TRBV6-2 or TRBV6-3 with TRBJ2-7; 9 nucleotides agree with TRBD1. Trimming cost V 8 bases and J 2 bases; bases outside gene matches: 13. The CDR3 covers 16 residues. Per the germline V gene, CDR1 is MNHEY and CDR2 is SVGEGT. The CDR3 DNA reads as TGTGCCAGCCAACCTCTTCGACAGGGGGGGACCTACGAGCAGTACTTC. Amino acids: CASQPLRQGGTYEQYF.

This clonotype was observed a handful of times. This chain links TRBV9 with TRBJ1-4; TRBD1 is a possible D gene (5 bases). Germline lookup yields CDR1 SGDLS and CDR2 YYNGEE. Trimming removed 0 bases at V and 0 bases at J, with 18 bases between. CDR3 size: 19 residues. CDR3 residues: CASSVGRLAGGATNEKLFF. CDR3 DNA sequence: TGTGCCAGCAGCGTAGGGAGACTAGCGGGGGGAGCAACTAATGAAAAACTGTTTTTT.

This clonotype was observed a few times. The chain employs TRBV25-1 and TRBJ2-5, with D unresolved. The CDR3 is 14 amino acids. Trimming shortened V by 0 bases and J by 2 bases, and 7 bases separated the two germline ends. Germline V CDR1 and CDR2: MGHDK, SYGVNS. The CDR3 DNA reads as TGTGCCAGCAGTGAATACGTGGCTCAAGAGACCCAGTACTTC. As protein: CASSEYVAQETQYF.

The V gene is TRBV27, the J gene TRBJ2-5; 8 bases agree with TRBD2. There are 17 residues in the CDR3. The germline CDR1 and CDR2 sequences are MNHEY and SMNVEV (reference sequence). J gave up 4 bases and V 7 bases, and 17 bases lay outside the gene matches. The CDR3 region has the DNA TGTGCCAGCACGTCTTATTCGGGAGGGGACAAGGGAGAGACCCAGTACTTC. As protein: CASTSYSGGDKGETQYF.

This clonotype was seen more than once but under ten times. The rearrangement joins TRBV5-1 to TRBJ2-7; D may be TRBD2 (5 bases). There are 15 residues in the CDR3. Germline V gene data show CDR1 as SGHRS and CDR2 as YFSETQ. Trimming cost V 0 bases and J 3 bases, with 13 bases left between them. The CDR3: CASSLEMAGNYEQYF. The DNA for the CDR3 is TGCGCCAGCAGCTTGGAAATGGCGGGCAACTACGAGCAGTACTTC.

This clonotype was observed a few times. The chain is built from TRBV20-1 and TRBJ1-2; D uncertain. Per germline, CDR1 DFQATT and CDR2 SNEGSKA (reference sequence). CDR3 length: 12 amino acids. The V gene lost 7 bases and the J gene lost 7 bases, with 16 bases spanning the gap. The CDR3 sequence is CSGGVPSVGYTF. DNA of the CDR3: TGCAGTGGCGGGGTTCCATCTGTTGGCTACACCTTC.